Listed below are T cell receptor beta chains from one sample, sequenced in a study of blood T cell repertoires in COVID-19. Method: immunoSEQ multiplex PCR; TCRdb's copy keeps in-frame clones and lacks some. The sample yields around 300,000 clones, more than 80% seen once. What was sequenced was peripheral blood. The receptor set was obtained from a young woman with active or convalescent COVID-19. The CDR3 runs from the conserved cysteine through the conserved F or W. D genes are given only for firm matches.

J gene,V gene,CDR3 length,D gene,CDR3 protein
TRBJ1-4,TRBV29-1,13,TRBD1,CSAQGAQGEKLFF
TRBJ2-2,TRBV6-6,12,.,CASSFTTGELFF
TRBJ2-2,TRBV5-1,14,TRBD1,CASSTGTVNGELFF
TRBJ2-1,TRBV5-4,17,TRBD1,CASSLGGSRTGVQEQFF
TRBJ2-1,TRBV9,17,TRBD2,CASKVSIPGLAVNEQFF
TRBJ1-2,TRBV12-3/TRBV12-4,13,.,CASSFESLYGYTF
TRBJ1-1,TRBV7-2,14,.,CASSLKAGNTEAFF
TRBJ1-1,TRBV3-1/TRBV3-2,16,TRBD1,CASSPSDRAMNTEAFF
TRBJ2-7,TRBV6-1,15,.,CASREGEFGVYEQYF
TRBJ2-3,TRBV27,12,.,CASRASTDTQYF
TRBJ1-1,TRBV5-4,15,.,CASSRGLGGNTEAFF
TRBJ1-5,TRBV9,17,TRBD1,CASSVVWGQGVHQPQHF
TRBJ2-1,TRBV4-3,17,TRBD2,CASSQVWSGGAYNEQFF
TRBJ1-2,TRBV6-6,15,.,CASSYSSGSSYGYTF
TRBJ2-3,TRBV29-1,12,.,CSVEGDTDTQYF
TRBJ2-2,TRBV5-5,14,.,CASSLGQVTGELFF
TRBJ1-2,TRBV3-1/TRBV3-2,13,TRBD1,CASSTTGYYGYTF
TRBJ2-2,TRBV5-1,19,TRBD2,CASTPGGTSGYSNTGELFF
TRBJ1-5,TRBV7-9,17,TRBD1,CASSFSLQGRSNQPQHF
TRBJ2-1,TRBV19,19,.,CASSAHAPTRDFSYNEQFF
TRBJ2-1,TRBV5-1,15,TRBD2,CASSLAQTSGGEQFF
TRBJ1-6,TRBV10-3,17,.,CAISDRLTHSYNSPLHF
TRBJ2-2,TRBV9,14,.,CASRQTDFGGELFF
TRBJ1-2,TRBV6-1,15,.,CASSEANPGVWGYTF
TRBJ1-4,TRBV7-2,15,.,CASSRNRRGSEKLFF
TRBJ1-2,TRBV5-6,13,.,CASSSGVLSGYTF
TRBJ1-1,TRBV27,15,TRBD1,CASSLSGLTGGEAFF
TRBJ1-5,TRBV10-2,12,.,CASRQGNQPQHF
TRBJ2-7,TRBV27,13,.,CASSLSGLYEQYF
TRBJ2-3,TRBV25-1,15,.,CASSAPETSTDTQYF
TRBJ1-1,TRBV19,15,.,CASSIGEGVGTEAFF
TRBJ2-2,TRBV5-1,16,TRBD1,CASSLQGSVNTGELFF
TRBJ2-7,TRBV6-6,22,TRBD1,CASSLFPTIIKTGTGISHEQYF
TRBJ1-3,TRBV10-3,17,.,CAISESGNFYSGNTIYF
TRBJ1-1,TRBV5-4,15,TRBD1,CASRRGTGVRTEAFF
TRBJ2-5,TRBV12-3/TRBV12-4,13,.,CASRGGYPQTQYF
TRBJ2-5,TRBV11-1,15,TRBD1,CASSLEDRRPETQYF
TRBJ2-4,TRBV21-1,16,.,CASSNRTALAKNIQYF
TRBJ2-1,TRBV24-1,16,TRBD1,CATSDNKGQGQHEQFF
TRBJ2-6,TRBV18,20,TRBD1,CASSLTEHGTGTSGANVLTF
TRBJ1-5,TRBV4-3,15,.,CASSQDWADNQPQHF
TRBJ1-2,TRBV19,16,.,CASSIAGVGTDYGYTF
TRBJ1-4,TRBV6-5,13,.,CASRGAGAGKLFF
TRBJ2-3,TRBV5-1,17,TRBD2,CASHSPSGTSGSDTQYF
TRBJ2-1,TRBV7-2,15,TRBD2,CASSPSGGFYNEQFF
TRBJ2-2,TRBV7-2,19,TRBD2,CASSFLGLAGGPRAGELFF
TRBJ1-2,TRBV4-3,15,.,CASSQDLRTHYGYTF
TRBJ1-6,TRBV5-1,15,.,CASSLAGRLTGWLHF
TRBJ1-5,TRBV28,16,TRBD1,CASSSPQGAGNQPQHF
TRBJ1-3,TRBV7-9,14,.,CASSPQGAGNTIYF
TRBJ1-2,TRBV18,13,.,CASSQGLNYGYTF
TRBJ1-5,TRBV19,17,.,CASSIAAGVGDRQPQHF
TRBJ1-6,TRBV4-3,14,.,CASSQRSSGEPLHF